A single sample is the source of the 9 T cell receptor beta chains below, sequenced in a study of identical twins. TCRdb analysed the 5' RACE reads with MiXCR anew, one entry per CDR3 protein. The table records fewer than 650,000 distinct CDR3 sequences, under 8.5% of them present only once. These data also featured in a second study, about yellow fever vaccine responses in identical twins.

The sequencing sample was made of PBMCs. Every receptor here comes from a young woman in good health.

The chain uses TRBV10-3 and TRBJ2-5, with 8 positions matching TRBD1. The germline V gene encodes CDR1 ENHRY and CDR2 SYGVKD. The trim removed 4 bases at V and 2 bases at J, leaving 3 bases unmatched. The length of the CDR3 is 14 residues. In DNA, the CDR3 is TGTGCCATCAGTGCGACAGGGGAACAAGAGACCCAGTACTTC. This codes for CAISATGEQETQYF.

This clonotype showed up many times. The genes are TRBV12-3 or TRBV12-4 and TRBJ2-2; no clear D gene. The CDR3 has 16 residues. V was trimmed by 3 bases and J by 5 bases, leaving 16 bases between them. The CDR3 protein is CASSFLAAAVTGELFF. The CDR3 bases are TGTGCCAGCAGTTTCCTGGCGGCAGCTGTTACCGGGGAGCTGTTTTTT.

This clonotype occurred a few times. This chain uses TRBV12-3 or TRBV12-4 with TRBJ1-4; D is undetermined. Deletions cut 6 bases from V and 6 bases from J, with 14 bases between. The CDR3 has 14 residues. The CDR3: CASSPAPGYEKLFF. The CDR3 DNA reads TGTGCCAGCAGCCCGGCACCAGGCTATGAAAAACTGTTTTTT.

The chain recombines TRBV6-2 or TRBV6-3 with TRBJ2-3, with D perhaps being TRBD1 or TRBD2 (7 bases each). CDR1 and CDR2 (germline): MNHEY, SVGEGT. The CDR3 spans 16 residues. The germline V and J ends were trimmed by 6 bases and 2 bases, with 18 bases remaining between them. The CDR3 DNA follows: TGTGCCAGCAGCCAACTGACAGGGACTATCACAGATACGCAGTATTTT. As protein: CASSQLTGTITDTQYF.

This clonotype came up a few times. This chain connects TRBV20-1 to TRBJ2-1; D not resolved. The CDR3 runs to 15 residues. Per germline, CDR1 DFQATT and CDR2 SNEGSKA (reference sequence). The V and J ends lost 3 bases and 0 bases respectively, with 12 bases between them. DNA for the CDR3: TGCAGTGCTAGTAGTGCTTTAAGCTCCTACAATGAGCAGTTCTTC. Encoded protein: CSASSALSSYNEQFF.

This clonotype was detected only a few times. This chain's CDR3 is CASSQEVELQETQYF. CDR3 sequence (DNA): TGTGCCAGCAGCCAAGAGGTGGAACTCCAAGAGACCCAGTACTTC. The gene calls are TRBV3-1 and TRBJ2-5; no definite D call. V was trimmed by 0 bases and J by 1 base, leaving 9 bases between them. The length of the CDR3 is 15 residues. The germline V gene has CDR1 LGHDT and CDR2 YNNKEL (reference sequence).

The chain links TRBV12-3 or TRBV12-4 to TRBJ1-4; TRBD1 is a possible D gene (5 bases). The CDR3 is made up of 14 amino acids. Trimming took off 2 bases at V and 8 bases at J, with 12 bases between the two ends. As DNA, the CDR3 is TGTGCCAGCAGTTTATCCCGGACACCAGAAAAACTGTTTTTT. Translated, it gives CASSLSRTPEKLFF.

This clonotype occurred a few times. CDR3 sequence (DNA): TGTGCCAGCAGCAACAGAAATAATTCACCCCTCCACTTT. Encoded protein: CASSNRNNSPLHF. This chain joins TRBV3-1 and TRBJ1-6; unclear D gene. This CDR3 has 13 residues. The germline gives CDR1 LGHDT, CDR2 YNNKEL (reference sequence). The V and J ends lost 5 bases and 5 bases respectively, with 7 bases between them. The full variable domain, completed using reference TRBV3-1 and TRBJ1-6, is DTAVSQTPKYLVTQMGNDKSIKCEQNLGHDTMYWYKQDSKKFLKIMFSYNNKELIINETVPNRFSPKSPDKAHLNLHINSLELGDSAVYFCASSNRNNSPLHFGNGTRLTVT.

The chain recombines TRBV7-8 with TRBJ2-3; D is undetermined. Trimming removed 2 bases from V and 4 bases from J, with 16 bases in between. Germline V gene lookup returns CDR1 SGHVS and CDR2 FQNEAQ. The CDR3 is 16 residues long. The CDR3 DNA sequence: TGTGCCAGCAGCTTACAGGATGAGGTTGGCGCAGATACGCAGTATTTT. Its translation: CASSLQDEVGADTQYF.